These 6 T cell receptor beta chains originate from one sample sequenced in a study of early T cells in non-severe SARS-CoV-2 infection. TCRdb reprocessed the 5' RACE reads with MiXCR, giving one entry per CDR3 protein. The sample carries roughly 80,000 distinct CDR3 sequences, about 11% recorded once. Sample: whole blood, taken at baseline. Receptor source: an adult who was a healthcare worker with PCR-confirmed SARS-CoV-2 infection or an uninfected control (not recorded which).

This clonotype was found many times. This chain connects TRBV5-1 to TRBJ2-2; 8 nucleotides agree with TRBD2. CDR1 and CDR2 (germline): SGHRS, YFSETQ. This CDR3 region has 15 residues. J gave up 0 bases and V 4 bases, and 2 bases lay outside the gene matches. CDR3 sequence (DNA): TGCGCCAGCAGCCCGGGGGGGCCGAACACCGGGGAGCTGTTTTTT. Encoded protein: CASSPGGPNTGELFF.

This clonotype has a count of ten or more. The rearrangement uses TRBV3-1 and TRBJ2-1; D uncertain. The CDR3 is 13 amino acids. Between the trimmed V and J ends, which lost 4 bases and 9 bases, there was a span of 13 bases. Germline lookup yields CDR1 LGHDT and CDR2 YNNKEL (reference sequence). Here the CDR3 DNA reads TGTGCCAGCAGCCGCGACGGCTTGGGTGAGCAGTTCTTC. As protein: CASSRDGLGEQFF.

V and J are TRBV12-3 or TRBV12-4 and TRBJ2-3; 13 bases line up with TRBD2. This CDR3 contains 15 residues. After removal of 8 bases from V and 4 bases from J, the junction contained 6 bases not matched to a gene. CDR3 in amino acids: CASLTSGGFADTQYF. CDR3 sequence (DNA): TGTGCCAGCCTGACTAGCGGGGGGTTTGCAGATACGCAGTATTTT.

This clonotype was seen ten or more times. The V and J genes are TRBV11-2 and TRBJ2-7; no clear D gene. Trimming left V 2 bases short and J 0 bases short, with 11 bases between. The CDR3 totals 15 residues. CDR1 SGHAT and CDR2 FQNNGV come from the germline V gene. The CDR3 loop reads CASSLNTPSSYEQYF. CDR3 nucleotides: TGTGCCAGCAGCTTAAACACTCCGAGCTCCTACGAGCAGTACTTC.

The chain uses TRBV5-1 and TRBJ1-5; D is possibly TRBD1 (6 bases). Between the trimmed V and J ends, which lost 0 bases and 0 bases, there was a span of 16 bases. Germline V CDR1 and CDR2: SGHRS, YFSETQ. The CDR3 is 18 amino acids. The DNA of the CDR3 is TGCGCCAGCAGCTTGGTATCCCGACAGGCCCATAGCAATCAGCCCCAGCATTTT. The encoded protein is CASSLVSRQAHSNQPQHF.

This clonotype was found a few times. For the CDR3, the DNA is TGCGCCAGCAGCCAAGACCAGCTGAATAATGAAAAACTGTTTTTT. Translation: CASSQDQLNNEKLFF. The V gene is TRBV4-3, the J gene TRBJ1-4; D is unresolved. The V and J ends lost 0 bases and 4 bases respectively, with 9 bases between them. CDR3 length equals 15 residues. Per germline, CDR1 LGHNA and CDR2 YSLEER.